Below, one TCR beta chain is given with its context. Its target is unknown. Libraries were prepared by immunoSEQ multiplex PCR; TCRdb keeps only in-frame clonotypes and omits some of them. In the table there are approximately 140,000 clones, roughly 90% of which are singletons. This specimen belongs to a study of identifying expanded T cells in peripheral blood. Study conclusions and caveats: Clone count variance between approximately two-week samples rose with total template count. Approximately 1.1 clones differed between technical replicates, versus 16.4 and 19 over time.

V dropped 6 bases and J dropped 7 bases, with 15 bases sitting between them. The CDR3 is 14 amino acids. CDR1 MNHEY and CDR2 SVGAGI come from the germline V gene. During the collection period, no donor immune events like infections were recorded. The TCR sequence derives from a person aged 18 to 70 in good health. The chain links TRBV6-5 to TRBJ2-2; D unclear. The material sequenced was blood. CDR3 DNA sequence: TGTGCCAGCAGATTAGCCGGAGAACACGGGGAGCTGTTTTTT. This codes for CASRLAGEHGELFF.